The T cell receptor (beta chain) under discussion was sequenced for a study of T cell responses to AZD1222 COVID-19 vaccine. Study-wide background: Pooling of second doses given at about 4 or about 12 weeks was done.

TCRdb's copy holds only in-frame clones and misses some; the assay was immunoSEQ multiplex PCR. The sample holds roughly 80,000 clones, around 92% seen once. Study-wide points: Vaccine-related CD4 TCRs covered spike, predominating at 160-218 and 743-854. Donor demographics were predominantly white British with a female majority; clonal diversity may be underestimated. When two AZD1222 doses had been given, Spike-specific TCR breadth and depth rose.

As for this clone: The antigen is unknown.

This receptor was taken from an adult in good health. The sequences come from peripheral blood, collected on day 0 of AZD1222 vaccination.

CDR3 coding DNA: TGTGCCAGCAGGGAGCGGGGCCTAAGTGGCTACACCTTC. This codes for CASRERGLSGYTF. This chain joins TRBV19 and TRBJ1-2, with a possible D match to TRBD1 (5 bases). Trimming removed 9 bases from V and 7 bases from J, with 18 bases in between. This CDR3 is built from 13 residues. Germline CDR1 and CDR2: LNHDA and SQIVND (reference sequence). Full variable domain (outside the CDR3, taken from reference TRBV19 and TRBJ1-2): DGGITQSPKYLFRKEGQNVTLSCEQNLNHDAMYWYRQDPGQGLRLIYYSQIVNDFQKGDIAEGYSVSREKKESFPLTVTSAQKNPTAFYLCASRERGLSGYTFGSGTRLTVV.